The 15 T cell receptor beta chains reported below all come from one sample, sequenced in a study of metastatic and nonmetastatic thyroid tumors. No patient had received any treatment before thyroid surgery. TCRdb re-called clones from the PCR reads using MiXCR. Of 23,000 or so clones in the sample, more than 10% were seen once. Specimen: blood. The receptors originated from a female donor with papillary thyroid cancer or a benign thyroid nodule (not recorded which). Some clones in this sample may be carry-over from other donors' samples.

V usage is TRBV5-1 and J usage is TRBJ2-3; weak D call: TRBD1 (6 bases). Germline-derived CDR1 and CDR2 are SGHRS and YFSETQ. V dropped 3 bases and J dropped 2 bases, with 16 bases sitting between them. The CDR3 length is 16 residues. The DNA for the CDR3 is TGCGCCAGCAGCTCCCTAGGGGTGGGGGCCACAGATACGCAGTATTTT. Translating it yields CASSSLGVGATDTQYF.

This clone was detected many times. Other DNA sequences within the sample encode an identical CDR3. The chain couples TRBV2 to TRBJ1-4; D is undetermined. The CDR3 consists of 13 residues. CDR1 and CDR2 from the germline V gene are SNHLY and FYNNEI. Trimming took off 5 bases at V and 6 bases at J, with 10 bases between the two ends. The CDR3 loop reads CASSRGVYEKLFF. The CDR3 coding sequence is TGTGCCAGCAGTCGGGGTGTATATGAAAAACTGTTTTTT.

The V call is TRBV30, the J call TRBJ2-7, with 8 nucleotides matching TRBD2. V was pared by 3 bases and J by 7 bases, with 5 bases of the junction left unmatched. CDR1 and CDR2 from the germline V gene are GTSNPN and SVGIG (reference sequence). The CDR3 totals 12 residues. This CDR3 is CAWSTSGLEQYF. The CDR3 DNA sequence: TGTGCCTGGAGCACTAGCGGTCTGGAGCAGTACTTC.

This clone was seen many times. The J gene is TRBJ2-5, the V gene TRBV28; TRBD2 might be the D (6 bases). CDR3 length: 14 amino acids. The germline V and J ends were trimmed by 6 bases and 1 base, with 12 bases remaining between them. CDR1 is MDHEN and CDR2 is SYDVKM in the germline V gene. CDR3 in DNA: TGTGCCAGCAGGCCCCGGGACTTCCAAGAGACCCAGTACTTC. Translating it yields CASRPRDFQETQYF.

This clone was picked up many times. The CDR3: CAWTSGRYTQYF. CDR3 nucleotide sequence: TGTGCCTGGACTAGCGGGAGGTATACGCAGTATTTT. The V gene is TRBV30, the J gene TRBJ2-3; 11 nucleotides line up with TRBD2. The trim removed 4 bases at V and 7 bases at J, leaving 1 base unmatched. Germline CDR1 reads GTSNPN; CDR2 reads SVGIG (reference sequence). The CDR3 covers 12 residues.

In its sample, this clone was seen a few times. Possible read error: a much larger clone is one base away. V usage is TRBV29-1 and J usage is TRBJ2-2; unclear D gene. The V gene lost 7 bases and the J gene lost 0 bases, with 9 bases spanning the gap. The CDR3 length is 13 residues. Germline CDR1 SQVTM, CDR2 ANQGSEA. The CDR3 DNA is TGCAGCGCTGGAAACGCGAACACCGGGGAGCTGTTTTTT. It is translated as CSAGNANTGELFF.

V usage is TRBV4-2 and J usage is TRBJ1-2, with TRBD1 as a possible D gene (5 bases). Trimming left V 0 bases short and J 7 bases short, with 15 bases between. This CDR3 is built from 15 residues. Germline V gene lookup returns CDR1 LGHNA and CDR2 YNFKEQ. The CDR3 reads CASSQDLRGNSGYTF. The CDR3 coding sequence is TGTGCCAGCAGCCAAGATCTAAGGGGCAATAGTGGCTACACCTTC.

This clone was found many times. The chain has TRBV6-2 or TRBV6-3 and TRBJ2-7; D is unresolved. CDR3 length: 14 amino acids. Trimming stripped 7 bases from V and 6 bases from J, with 19 bases between. Germline values: CDR1 MNHEY, CDR2 SVGEGT. The CDR3 spells CASTWWFIGFEQYF. The CDR3 DNA is TGTGCCAGCACCTGGTGGTTTATCGGGTTCGAGCAGTACTTC.

There are a few counts of this clone. V and J are TRBV25-1 and TRBJ2-5; 11 bases match TRBD2. CDR3 length: 16 amino acids. V shed 6 bases and J 6 bases; nucleotides not matched to a gene: 12. Germline values: CDR1 MGHDK, CDR2 SYGVNS. This CDR3 is CASSAIAGGPFQTQYF. CDR3 DNA sequence: TGTGCCAGCAGCGCCATAGCGGGAGGGCCTTTCCAGACCCAGTACTTC.

This clone was detected ten times or more. V is TRBV6-1 and J is TRBJ1-4, with 10 bases that match TRBD1. The germline V gene encodes CDR1 MNHNS and CDR2 SASEGT. The length of the CDR3 is 13 residues. Unmatched junction bases numbered 2, after V lost 5 bases and J lost 8 bases. The CDR3 DNA reads as TGTGCCAGCAGTCGGACAGGGGGAGAAAAACTGTTTTTT. Translated, it gives CASSRTGGEKLFF.

This clone occurred many times. J is TRBJ1-4 and V is TRBV25-1, with D hard to call. The V end was cut by 6 bases, the J end by 8 bases, with 7 bases between. The CDR3 is 11 amino acids. In germline, CDR1 is MGHDK, CDR2 SYGVNS. CDR3 sequence reads: CASSPNEKLFF. The DNA of the CDR3 is TGTGCCAGCAGCCCCAACGAAAAACTGTTTTTT.

This clone has at least ten counts. The chain is built from TRBV20-1 and TRBJ1-1, with D perhaps TRBD1 (6 bases). Trimming stripped 4 bases from V and 7 bases from J, with 19 bases between. Germline CDR1 is DFQATT and CDR2 is SNEGSKA (reference sequence). This CDR3 is 14 amino acids long. DNA of the CDR3: TGCAGTGCTAACACCCATACAGGGACAATTGAAGCTTTCTTT. Translating it yields CSANTHTGTIEAFF.

This clone was detected many times. J is TRBJ1-6 and V is TRBV4-1, with D perhaps TRBD1 (5 bases). The CDR3 sequence is 15 residues long. V was cut by 2 bases and J by 5 bases, with 10 bases left in between. Germline values: CDR1 MGHRA, CDR2 YSYEKL. The chain's CDR3 is CASSQPGRDNSPLHF. The CDR3 coding sequence is TGCGCCAGCAGCCAACCGGGACGAGATAATTCACCCCTCCACTTT.

This clone was detected many times. The chain uses TRBV11-3 and TRBJ2-7, with 10 bases aligning to TRBD1. V lost 4 bases to trimming and J lost 4 bases; unmatched junction nucleotides: 4. From germline, CDR1 is SGHNT and CDR2 YENEEA. There are 14 residues in the CDR3. The CDR3 DNA sequence: TGTGCCAGCAGCTCCCGGGACAGGGGTTACGAGCAGTACTTC. It codes for CASSSRDRGYEQYF. Combining the CDR3 with reference TRBV11-3 and TRBJ2-7 gives the whole variable domain EAGVVQSPRYKIIEKKQPVAFWCNPISGHNTLYWYLQNLGQGPELLIRYENEEAVDDSQLPKDRFSAERLKGVDSTLKIQPAELGDSAVYLCASSSRDRGYEQYFGPGTRLTVT.

This clone was counted at least ten times. The genes are TRBV19 and TRBJ1-5; D is uncertain. Germline V gene sequence: CDR1 LNHDA, CDR2 SQIVND (reference sequence). The V gene lost 6 bases and the J gene lost 4 bases, with 10 bases spanning the gap. This CDR3 has 13 residues. CDR3 sequence reads: CASRAGPNQPQHF. The CDR3 DNA follows: TGTGCCAGTAGGGCTGGGCCAAATCAGCCCCAGCATTTT.